This T cell receptor beta chain stems from a study of shared clonotypes between healthy human individuals (TCRdb year 2020). General notes on the study: The cohort included a few men and a couple of women between 18 and 49 years of age. Leukapheresis yielded between about 0.85 and 9.5 billion PBMCs per donor. For each donor, CD4 naive and CD4 memory were each given three plates, CD8 naive was given two plates, and CD8 memory was given one plate. To estimate repertoire size and how much clonotypes are shared between individuals, the study performed deep sequencing of blood TCR repertoires from five healthy adults. To increase sequencing depth and limit assay-specific biases, different laboratories used diverse techniques to prepare libraries and sequence TCR repertoires.

For this clone: Its antigen remains undetermined. No base quality values were provided; no much bigger clone lies one nucleotide off.

TCR CDR3 regions were amplified from genomic DNA by multiplex PCR using the deep immunoSEQ assay. For each cell subset, the extracted genomic DNA was distributed evenly across all wells of several immunoSEQ 96-well plates, and each plate served as one replicate. For sorted subsets, approximately 200 ng of genomic DNA, equivalent to around 31,000 T cell genomes, went into each replicate PCR. Purified libraries were measured with a Qubit 3.0 fluorometer, size-checked on a Bioanalyzer 2100, and measured again with the KAPA Library Quantification kit. Every immunoSEQ 96-well plate was sequenced on a separate single-read 150-cycle Illumina NextSeq 550 flow cell. As for the authors' bioinformatics: Because the immunoSEQ output included only junctional sequences and no quality scores, the filtering could not be the same as the filtering used for full-length reads. To assign V/J genes and CDR3, sequences were annotated using PyIR, a Python wrapper for IgBLAST v1.9, with IMGT germline references. Reads were filtered out if the reads had weak V/J assignments (E-value above 1e-6), no CDR3, stop codons, out-of-frame junctions, or ambiguous translated residues. V3J clonotypes were defined as sequences sharing the same inferred V gene, J gene, and CDR3 amino acid sequence. To compute the percentage overlap between repertoires, the number of shared unique clonotypes was divided by the size of the smaller repertoire. Richness of each repertoire was evaluated using RTK rarefaction, the Chao1 estimator, and Recon v2.1 estimates of unobserved clonotypes. Generation probabilities for all TCRbeta clonotypes obtained by the gDNA method from a few donors were computed using OLGA. TCRdb carries this immuneACCESS record with in-frame sequences only. Its versions omit some clonotypes, under half of them owing to an unresolved V gene in the studies checked, with the rest unexplained. That table furnishes V, J and clone size, whereas the DNA furnished D and trimming. This sample comprises approximately 980,000 clones, roughly 72% of them detected only once. Jointly, the top ten make up around 1.4% of the sample.

The donors were healthy, HIV-negative adults with no recently reported acute infections or vaccinations. All donors were Caucasian adults living in Nashville, Tennessee, USA. Magnetic negative selection was used to enrich CD4+ T cells, after which naive cells were positively selected on CD45RA and the negative fraction became the memory subset. After blood collection by leukapheresis, PBMCs were isolated using Ficoll-Histopaque density gradient centrifugation and then cryopreserved in the vapor phase of liquid nitrogen. Analytical flow cytometry was used to check the purity and quantity of every magnetically sorted T cell population. Genomic DNA was isolated from each sorted fraction and quantified by UV absorbance on a Nanodrop 2000c. What the research found in general, with its limitations: Rarefaction of sorted-subset datasets indicated incomplete sequencing despite the large sequencing depth. Clonotypes shared by all four sorted-subset donors showed higher generation probabilities than non-shared clonotypes. The genetic and exposure-history diversity represented was limited by the small number of donors. Across a few donors, around 5% of naive CD4, more than 3% of naive CD8, under 2.5% of memory CD4, and 0.4% of memory CD8 clonotypes were shared. Sampling was limited to blood, and TCR repertoires in tissue likely differ from TCR repertoires in blood. Estimated clonotype richness was generally larger for naive than for memory subsets. Based on pairwise subsampling, the degree of clonotype sharing among donors was expected to be affected by sequencing depth.

V has 4 bases trimmed and J has 0 bases trimmed; junction bases matching no gene number 7. CDR1 SQVTM and CDR2 ANQGSEA are derived from the germline V gene. Spanning cysteine to phenylalanine, the CDR3 consists of 16 amino acids. The DNA shown is the 48-base CDR3, in frame from base 1. Sequencing used memory CD4+ T cells sorted from blood. According to the study, the label for this sample's cell subset or site signals: CD45RA-negative fraction. In this chain, TRBV29-1 is recombined with TRBJ2-4; TRBD2 aligns with 9 central bases. This receptor was taken from a man younger than 35 in good health. The nucleotide sequence is TGCAGCGTTGGGGAAAGCGGGAGGCTAGCCAAAAACATTCAGTACTTC. This yields the protein CSVGESGRLAKNIQYF.